One sample yielded the 10 T cell receptor beta chains listed below, sequenced in a study of T cells after somatic rescue of genetic block. The table came from immunoSEQ multiplex PCR; TCRdb's copy has only in-frame clones and leaves some out. The repertoire has about 120,000 clones, 80% to 95% of them found once; the top ten carry about 1.5%. Sequencing was performed on peripheral blood mononuclear cells (PBMCs). The receptors originated from a woman younger than 35.

The chain is built from TRBV5-4 and TRBJ1-1; D is unresolved. The length of the CDR3 is 14 residues. The germline V and J ends were trimmed by 0 bases and 4 bases, with 10 bases remaining between them. Germline V gene sequence: CDR1 SGHNT, CDR2 YYREEE (reference sequence). CDR3 in amino acids: CASSLAGDGTEAFF. The DNA for the CDR3 is TGTGCCAGCAGCTTGGCCGGGGATGGCACTGAAGCTTTCTTT.

This chain connects TRBV5-4 to TRBJ1-2; D not resolved. This CDR3 region has 12 residues. The germline gives CDR1 SGHNT, CDR2 YYREEE (reference sequence). V was trimmed by 0 bases and J by 6 bases, leaving 6 bases between them. The CDR3 loop reads CASSLGRDGYTF. The CDR3 bases are TGTGCCAGCAGCTTGGGAAGGGATGGCTACACCTTC.

The chain carries TRBV19 and TRBJ1-6; TRBD1 agrees at 7 bases. The germline gives CDR1 LNHDA, CDR2 SQIVND (reference sequence). CDR3 length equals 15 residues. V was pared by 5 bases and J by 8 bases, with 9 bases of the junction left unmatched. This CDR3 is CASSLSTGRDSPLHF. The CDR3 bases are TGTGCCAGTAGTCTCTCGACAGGGAGGGATTCACCCCTCCACTTT.

This chain uses TRBV5-1 with TRBJ2-2; unclear D gene. The germline V gene has CDR1 SGHRS and CDR2 YFSETQ. Trimming cost V 4 bases and J 3 bases, with 7 bases left between them. This CDR3 is 13 amino acids long. DNA for the CDR3: TGCGCCAGCAGCGCGACGGACACCGGGGAGCTGTTTTTT. This sequence encodes CASSATDTGELFF.

The chain couples TRBV6-5 to TRBJ1-2; the D is unclear. Trimming took off 6 bases at V and 3 bases at J, with 17 bases between the two ends. Germline V CDR1 and CDR2: MNHEY, SVGAGI. This CDR3 has 15 amino acids. CDR3 sequence reads: CASRNRRGEDYGYTF. The CDR3 region has the DNA TGTGCCAGCAGAAACCGACGGGGAGAAGACTATGGCTACACCTTC.

The rearrangement links TRBV4-2 to TRBJ2-3; D not resolved. V was pared by 0 bases and J by 1 base, with 11 bases between. Looked up from germline, CDR1 is LGHNA and CDR2 is YNFKEQ. The CDR3 is 16 residues long. Here the CDR3 reads CASSQEYGWGTDTQYF. CDR3 coding DNA: TGTGCCAGCAGCCAAGAATATGGGTGGGGCACAGATACGCAGTATTTT.

The chain recombines TRBV19 with TRBJ2-3, with 7 nucleotides matching TRBD1. Germline loops: CDR1 LNHDA, CDR2 SQIVND (reference sequence). The CDR3 length is 13 residues. Trimming at V came to 5 bases and at J to 4 bases, leaving 3 bases not matched to a gene. The CDR3 here is CASSHRGPDTQYF. The CDR3 bases are TGTGCCAGTAGTCACAGGGGCCCAGATACGCAGTATTTT.

The chain joins TRBV4-3 to TRBJ1-1, with 7 bases fitting TRBD1. The ends lost 4 bases at V and 6 bases at J; junction bases unmatched: 5. This CDR3 has 13 residues. Germline assignment: CDR1 LGHNA and CDR2 YSLEER. Here the CDR3 DNA reads TGCGCCAGCAGCCGGACTAGGGGGCCTGAAGCTTTCTTT. Translating gives CASSRTRGPEAFF.

The CDR3 loop reads CSVETTGMGYGYTF. CDR3 bases: TGCAGCGTTGAAACTACAGGGATGGGCTATGGCTACACCTTC. The V gene is TRBV29-1, the J gene TRBJ1-2, with D tentatively TRBD1 (6 bases). Deletions cut 2 bases from V and 4 bases from J, with 14 bases between. CDR1 and CDR2 from the germline V gene are SQVTM and ANQGSEA. The CDR3 is 14 amino acids.

The V and J genes are TRBV4-1 and TRBJ2-7; a possible D gene is TRBD1 (5 bases). Germline assignment: CDR1 MGHRA and CDR2 YSYEKL. This CDR3 is 15 amino acids long. Trimming stripped 1 base from V and 1 base from J, with 11 bases between. CDR3 bases: TGCGCCAGCAGCCAAGTAAGGGGCTCGTCCTACGAGCAGTACTTC. Translated, it gives CASSQVRGSSYEQYF.